Shown below are 21 T cell receptor beta chains from a single sample sequenced in a study of vaccination effects on CD4 cells after COVID-19. No cognate antigen is known for these TCRs. Sequencing followed a ViraFEST assay step that expanded antigen-specific CD4+ T cells with viral peptide pools. A roughly ten-day culture period preceded the isolation of CD4+ T cells. Either the mRNA-1273 or the BNT162b2 vaccine was given to participants as two doses. Data came from immunoSEQ multiplex PCR; TCRdb stores just in-frame clones and leaves some out. The repertoire holds 80,000 to 95,000 clones, with 77% as singletons. The sample in question was CD4+ T cells from PBMCs cultured with HCoV-OC43 spike peptides, obtained after COVID-19 vaccination. Subset in this sample: HCoV-OC43 spike overlapping peptide pool stimulation. The receptors come from a human donor who received a COVID-19 vaccine.

This chain joins TRBV5-1 and TRBJ1-4; TRBD1 is a possible D gene (6 bases). Trimming stripped 1 base from V and 5 bases from J, with 18 bases between. Per the germline V gene, CDR1 is SGHRS and CDR2 is YFSETQ. The CDR3 has 17 amino acids. The CDR3 DNA follows: TGCGCCAGCAGCTTGTTCCCCACAGGGATGATGAATGAAAAACTGTTTTTT. Translated: CASSLFPTGMMNEKLFF.

J is TRBJ2-2 and V is TRBV7-2, with 8 bases matching TRBD1. V gave up 6 bases and J gave up 1 base; unmatched junction bases: 4. This CDR3 spans 15 amino acids. Looked up from germline, CDR1 is SGHTA and CDR2 is FQGNSA. CDR3 DNA sequence: TGTGCCAGCAGGACCGGGACAGGGAACACCGGGGAGCTGTTTTTT. It yields the protein CASRTGTGNTGELFF.

The genes are TRBV6-1 and TRBJ2-7; 7 bases map to TRBD2. Germline values: CDR1 MNHNS, CDR2 SASEGT. CDR3 length equals 16 residues. The trim removed 0 bases at V and 4 bases at J, leaving 9 bases unmatched. For the CDR3, the DNA is TGTGCCAGCAGTGAAGCTGGGGGGGGGACCCCTTACGAGCAGTACGTC. The encoded protein is CASSEAGGGTPYEQYV.

The gene calls are TRBV4-3 and TRBJ1-3, with 7 bases matching TRBD1. The J segment lost 0 bases and the V segment lost 0 bases, leaving 5 bases of the junction unmatched. Germline V gene lookup returns CDR1 LGHNA and CDR2 YSLEER. This CDR3 spans 17 amino acids. Written as DNA, the CDR3 is TGCGCCAGCAGCCAAGATACAGGGGAAATCTCTGGAAACACCATATATTTT. This gives the protein CASSQDTGEISGNTIYF.

This chain joins TRBV14 and TRBJ2-2; TRBD2 might be the D (5 bases). The CDR3 has 13 amino acids. Germline loops: CDR1 SGHDN, CDR2 FVKESK. V was clipped by 5 bases and J by 7 bases, with 11 bases between them. The CDR3 sequence: CASSNGIGGELFF. CDR3 DNA: TGTGCCAGCAGCAACGGGATAGGCGGGGAGCTGTTTTTT.

J is TRBJ1-5 and V is TRBV19; D is unclear. The CDR3 totals 15 residues. The V end lost 3 bases, the J end lost 2 bases, and 11 bases lay between the germline ends. Looked up from germline, CDR1 is LNHDA and CDR2 is SQIVND (reference sequence). The CDR3 loop reads CASSMQVGGNQPQHF. Written as DNA, the CDR3 is TGTGCCAGTAGTATGCAGGTCGGGGGCAATCAGCCCCAGCATTTT.

The J gene is TRBJ1-2, the V gene TRBV6-4, with 10 bases matching TRBD1. V dropped 6 bases and J dropped 4; count of bases not matched to a gene: 8. Germline V gene lookup returns CDR1 MRHNA and CDR2 SNTAGT. The CDR3 contains 15 residues. CDR3 sequence (DNA): TGTGCCAGCAGAAAAACCGGGACAGGGGCCTATGGCTACACCTTC. Residues: CASRKTGTGAYGYTF.

This clone was picked up a small number of times. The J gene is TRBJ1-5, the V gene TRBV27; D not certain. Looked up from germline, CDR1 is MNHEY and CDR2 is SMNVEV (reference sequence). This CDR3 has 17 residues. The germline V and J ends were trimmed by 2 bases and 0 bases, with 14 bases remaining between them. CDR3 nucleotides: TGTGCCAGCAGTTTAATCTTTTTTGGAAATAGCAATCAGCCCCAGCATTTT. Amino acids: CASSLIFFGNSNQPQHF.

Of note for this clone: Different DNA sequences within this sample yield the same CDR3. The CDR3 nucleotides read TGTGCCAGCCGGAGGGAGACCCAGTACTTC. Encoded protein: CASRRETQYF. The chain carries TRBV2 and TRBJ2-5; weak D call: TRBD2 (5 bases). Germline CDR1 SNHLY, CDR2 FYNNEI. Trimming took off 8 bases at V and 5 bases at J, with 6 bases between the two ends. This CDR3 spans 10 amino acids.

J is TRBJ1-1 and V is TRBV29-1, with 9 bases fitting TRBD1. Germline assignment: CDR1 SQVTM and CDR2 ANQGSEA. Losses at the gene ends were 5 bases for V and 3 bases for J; bases not matched to a gene: 4. This CDR3 has 13 residues. The CDR3 is CSVLTGGDTEAFF. For the CDR3, the DNA is TGCAGCGTTTTGACAGGGGGGGACACTGAAGCTTTCTTT.

In its sample, this clone was seen a few times. This chain uses TRBV28 with TRBJ2-5; TRBD1 aligns across 8 bases. Germline V lookup: CDR1 MDHEN, CDR2 SYDVKM. The CDR3 length is 14 residues. V shed 6 bases, J shed 5 bases, and the junction held 8 bases outside the gene matches. CDR3 in amino acids: CASRSTGGPETQYF. The CDR3 DNA reads TGTGCCAGCAGGTCTACAGGGGGTCCGGAGACCCAGTACTTC.

V usage is TRBV25-1 and J usage is TRBJ1-1; unclear D gene. Trimming removed 0 bases at V and 5 bases at J, with 13 bases between. This CDR3 spans 15 amino acids. Germline lookup yields CDR1 MGHDK and CDR2 SYGVNS. CDR3 residues: CASSEYGLKGTEAFF. In nucleotides, the CDR3 is TGTGCCAGCAGTGAATATGGGCTCAAAGGTACTGAAGCTTTCTTT.

J is TRBJ2-1 and V is TRBV7-2; TRBD1 agrees at 8 bases. Per germline, CDR1 SGHTA and CDR2 FQGNSA. CDR3 length: 15 residues. The J segment lost 3 bases and the V segment lost 4 bases, leaving 5 bases of the junction unmatched. CDR3 residues: CASSSDRASYNEQFF. CDR3 in DNA: TGTGCCAGCAGCTCGGACAGGGCGAGCTACAATGAGCAGTTCTTC.

The chain couples TRBV7-2 to TRBJ1-6; D may be TRBD1 (6 bases). The CDR3 has 15 amino acids. V gave up 1 base and J gave up 7 bases, with 11 bases separating them. CDR1 and CDR2 (germline): SGHTA, FQGNSA. The CDR3 coding sequence is TGTGCCAGCAGCTTAGGAGGGGGACAAAATTCACCCCTCCACTTT. Translation: CASSLGGGQNSPLHF.

This CDR3 reads CASKGQRNTEAFF. The CDR3 region has the DNA TGTGCCAGCAAGGGGCAGCGGAACACTGAAGCTTTCTTT. This chain uses TRBV2 with TRBJ1-1, with D possibly matching TRBD1 (5 bases). Germline CDR1 SNHLY, CDR2 FYNNEI. CDR3 size: 13 residues. Deletions cut 7 bases from V and 1 base from J, with 10 bases between.

The chain carries TRBV5-1 and TRBJ2-7; 7 nucleotides line up with TRBD1. This CDR3 comprises 14 residues. J gave up 0 bases and V 4 bases, and 4 bases lay outside the gene matches. The V gene's germline CDR1 is SGHRS and CDR2 YFSETQ. The CDR3 DNA reads TGCGCCAGCAGCCGACAGGGAGACTCCTACGAGCAGTACGTC. Protein: CASSRQGDSYEQYV.

The rearrangement uses TRBV18 and TRBJ1-1, with unresolved D. V was cut by 3 bases and J by 6 bases, with 14 bases left in between. The V gene's germline CDR1 is KGHSH and CDR2 LQKENI. The CDR3 length is 14 residues. The CDR3 bases are TGTGCCAGCTCACCGCAAGGCGGTTGGGCTGAAGCTTTCTTT. Translating gives CASSPQGGWAEAFF.

This clone was recorded a few times. The V call is TRBV7-7, the J call TRBJ2-7, with D perhaps matching TRBD1 (5 bases). The V gene lost 7 bases and the J gene lost 0 bases, with 19 bases spanning the gap. Germline assignment: CDR1 SSHAT and CDR2 FNYEAQ (reference sequence). The CDR3 contains 16 residues. The CDR3 region has the DNA TGTGCCAGCAAGAACAGGTCGGCAGGGTACTCCTACGAGCAGTACGTC. Residues: CASKNRSAGYSYEQYV.

The rearrangement joins TRBV29-1 to TRBJ1-5, with D unclear. Germline CDR1 and CDR2: SQVTM and ANQGSEA. The CDR3 is 13 amino acids. V was trimmed by 8 bases and J by 6 bases, leaving 17 bases between them. This CDR3 reads CSFALEGGQPQHF. As DNA, the CDR3 is TGCAGCTTTGCTCTGGAGGGAGGTCAGCCCCAGCATTTT.

The J gene is TRBJ1-2, the V gene TRBV3-1 (or the pseudogene TRBV3-2), with D possibly being TRBD1 (5 bases). V was cut by 1 base and J by 4 bases, with 10 bases left in between. The germline CDR1 and CDR2 sequences are LGHDT and YNNKEL (reference sequence). The CDR3 is 14 residues long. This chain's CDR3 is CASSQVQGGYGYTF. The DNA of the CDR3 is TGTGCCAGCAGCCAAGTTCAGGGCGGCTATGGCTACACCTTC.

V usage is TRBV3-1 (or the pseudogene TRBV3-2) and J usage is TRBJ2-6; TRBD1 or TRBD2 may be the D gene (5 bases each). V was clipped by 2 bases and J by 0 bases, with 11 bases between them. This CDR3 contains 17 residues. Per germline, CDR1 LGHDT and CDR2 YNNKEL (reference sequence). The CDR3, as DNA: TGTGCCAGCAGCCAATGGGGACGGCTCTCTGGGGCCAACGTCCTGACTTTC. Protein sequence: CASSQWGRLSGANVLTF.